These 30 T cell receptor beta chains came from one sample sequenced in a study of OX40 agonist ivuxolimab in advanced cancers. The table came from immunoSEQ multiplex PCR; TCRdb's copy has only in-frame clones and leaves some out. The sample gives under 90,000 clones, around 85% of which show up once; 0.2% to 0.25% is in the top ten. Sequenced here: CD4+ or CD8+ T cells sorted from blood, sampled in a trial of the OX40 agonist ivuxolimab. Receptor source: an adult with an advanced solid tumor such as melanoma, head and neck, liver or kidney cancer.

The genes are TRBV6-1 and TRBJ1-1, with a weak D call TRBD1 (5 bases). Trimming removed 2 bases at V and 4 bases at J, with 11 bases between. CDR3 length equals 14 residues. Germline assignment: CDR1 MNHNS and CDR2 SASEGT. Here the CDR3 reads CASSEPGLSTEAFF. The CDR3 DNA reads TGTGCCAGCAGTGAACCAGGGCTTTCCACTGAAGCTTTCTTT.

Only a few counts were recorded for this clone. Other nucleotide sequences from this sample produce the same CDR3. The chain has TRBV6-1 and TRBJ1-5, with D hard to call. Trimming left V 1 base short and J 0 bases short, with 7 bases between. This CDR3 contains 15 residues. CDR1 is MNHNS and CDR2 is SASEGT in the germline V gene. The CDR3 region is CASSEVGISNQPQHF. CDR3 coding DNA: TGTGCCAGCAGTGAAGTGGGCATTAGCAATCAGCCCCAGCATTTT.

The chain links TRBV7-9 to TRBJ1-3; D call uncertain. V lost 5 bases to trimming and J lost 7 bases, with 18 bases between them. The CDR3 is made up of 15 amino acids. CDR1 is SEHNR and CDR2 is FQNEAQ in the germline V gene (reference sequence). The CDR3 coding sequence is TGTGCCAGCAGCCTCGATGCCCCGGGTAGGAACACCATATATTTT. It translates to CASSLDAPGRNTIYF.

This clone was detected only once. The rearrangement joins TRBV6-5 to TRBJ2-1; D unresolved. The CDR3 is made up of 15 amino acids. Trimming removed 10 bases from V and 0 bases from J, with 16 bases in between. CDR1 is MNHEY and CDR2 is SVGAGI in the germline V gene. The CDR3 DNA follows: TGTGCCACCAGACCTACCAGGAGCTCCTACAATGAGCAGTTCTTC. It specifies CATRPTRSSYNEQFF.

This clone occurred once. The chain uses TRBV10-1 and TRBJ2-5; TRBD2 agrees at 11 bases. CDR3 length equals 19 residues. Germline-derived CDR1 and CDR2 are WNHNN and SYGVQD (reference sequence). Trimming took 7 bases from V and 5 from J; bases not matched to a gene: 21. The CDR3 nucleotides read TGCGCCAGCAAAACAGGGGTGGGGCTGGGACTAGCGGTAGGGGAGACCCAGTACTTC. Protein sequence: CASKTGVGLGLAVGETQYF.

Points on this clone: The conserved phenylalanine or tryptophan normally closing the CDR3 is absent here, so this likely arose from a read error. This chain links TRBV5-4 with TRBJ1-2, with a weak D call TRBD1 (6 bases). V was cut by 3 bases and J by 5 bases, with 14 bases left in between. In germline, CDR1 is SGHNT, CDR2 YYREEE (reference sequence). This CDR3 region has 14 residues. The CDR3 protein is CASSSRGRGYGYTL. The CDR3 DNA sequence: TGTGCCAGCAGCTCCCGGGGCAGGGGATATGGCTACACCCTC.

V and J are TRBV5-1 and TRBJ2-2, with D unclear. This CDR3 region has 18 residues. Looked up from germline, CDR1 is SGHRS and CDR2 is YFSETQ. Trimming removed 1 base from V and 0 bases from J, with 16 bases in between. CDR3 bases: TGCGCCAGCAGCTTGCGTTCGTCGACGGCTCCGAACACCGGGGAGCTGTTTTTT. Encoded protein: CASSLRSSTAPNTGELFF.

This clone was observed once. J is TRBJ2-3 and V is TRBV30; weak D call: TRBD1 (6 bases). Trimming removed 7 bases at V and 0 bases at J, with 23 bases between. The length of the CDR3 is 17 residues. The V gene's germline CDR1 is GTSNPN and CDR2 SVGIG (reference sequence). The CDR3 is CASAPGVSATSTDTQYF. In DNA, the CDR3 is TGTGCCTCCGCCCCAGGGGTGTCAGCGACTAGCACAGATACGCAGTATTTT.

The rearrangement uses TRBV28 and TRBJ1-2, with 9 nucleotides matching TRBD1. This CDR3 contains 14 residues. The germline V gene encodes CDR1 MDHEN and CDR2 SYDVKM. The V gene end was trimmed by 6 bases and the J gene end by 10 bases; junction bases not matched to a gene: 12. The CDR3 sequence: CASSPGTGRIYYTF. Here the CDR3 DNA reads TGTGCCAGCAGCCCCGGGACAGGGAGGATTTACTACACCTTC.

The chain is built from TRBV11-2 and TRBJ1-3, with 7 bases fitting TRBD1. Germline CDR1 is SGHAT and CDR2 is FQNNGV. The CDR3 has 16 amino acids. V dropped 5 bases and J dropped 4; count of bases not matched to a gene: 11. The CDR3 loop reads CASSRGQVVRGNTIYF. The CDR3 DNA reads as TGTGCCAGCAGCCGCGGACAGGTTGTCAGAGGAAACACCATATATTTT. Drawing the rest from reference TRBV11-2 and TRBJ1-3, the complete variable domain is EAGVAQSPRYKIIEKRQSVAFWCNPISGHATLYWYQQILGQGPKLLIQFQNNGVVDDSQLPKDRFSAERLKGVDSTLKIQPAKLEDSAVYLCASSRGQVVRGNTIYFGEGSWLTVV.

V usage is TRBV5-1 and J usage is TRBJ2-5; TRBD2 matches at 9 bases. The CDR3 has 15 amino acids. The trim removed 2 bases at V and 0 bases at J, leaving 2 bases unmatched. Germline V gives CDR1 SGHRS, CDR2 YFSETQ. The CDR3 sequence is CASSFLAGYQETQYF. The DNA for the CDR3 is TGCGCCAGCAGCTTTCTAGCGGGGTACCAAGAGACCCAGTACTTC.

Here the CDR3 DNA reads TGCGCCAGCAGCTTGTCTCAGACCTACAATGAGCAGTTCTTC. Amino acid sequence: CASSLSQTYNEQFF. The J gene is TRBJ2-1, the V gene TRBV5-1, with D hard to call. Germline CDR1 is SGHRS and CDR2 is YFSETQ. This CDR3 spans 14 amino acids. Trimming cost V 1 base and J 2 bases, with 7 bases left between them. Combining the CDR3 with reference TRBV5-1 and TRBJ2-1 gives the whole variable domain KAGVTQTPRYLIKTRGQQVTLSCSPISGHRSVSWYQQTPGQGLQFLFEYFSETQRNKGNFPGRFSGRQFSNSRSEMNVSTLELGDSALYLCASSLSQTYNEQFFGPGTRLTVL.

The chain links TRBV6-5 to TRBJ1-2; D ambiguous. Trimming shortened V by 0 bases and J by 3 bases, and 11 bases separated the two germline ends. CDR1 and CDR2 from the germline V gene are MNHEY and SVGAGI. CDR3 size: 15 residues. The CDR3 bases are TGTGCCAGCAGTTACTCGTTTTTGTGGGACTATGGCTACACCTTC. Its protein product is CASSYSFLWDYGYTF.

The chain links TRBV4-3 to TRBJ1-3; TRBD1 is a possible D gene (6 bases). The germline CDR1 and CDR2 sequences are LGHNA and YSLEER. V lost 4 bases, J lost 6 bases, and 16 bases lay in between. The CDR3 length is 15 residues. DNA of the CDR3: TGCGCCAGCAGCCTTCAGGGGCATGGGGCAAACACCATATATTTT. It specifies CASSLQGHGANTIYF.

The chain employs TRBV2 and TRBJ1-5; maybe TRBD1 (6 bases). The germline V gene encodes CDR1 SNHLY and CDR2 FYNNEI. The CDR3 extends over 13 amino acids. V was pared by 3 bases and J by 6 bases, with 9 bases between. The CDR3 nucleotides read TGTGCCAGCAGTGAGGGGGCTGGTCAGCCCCAGCATTTT. Translating gives CASSEGAGQPQHF.

The rearrangement joins TRBV2 to TRBJ1-5; possible D gene TRBD1, 5 bases. CDR3 length: 14 amino acids. CDR1 is SNHLY and CDR2 is FYNNEI in the germline V gene. Trimming pared 6 bases from V and 2 bases from J, leaving 11 bases between. CDR3: CASSLQTGNQPQHF. The CDR3 DNA reads as TGTGCCAGCAGCCTACAGACAGGCAATCAGCCCCAGCATTTT.

The rearrangement uses TRBV10-2 and TRBJ1-6; a possible D gene is TRBD1 (5 bases). There are 15 residues in the CDR3. CDR1 and CDR2 from the germline V gene are WSHSY and SAAADI. Trimming removed 5 bases at V and 9 bases at J, with 17 bases between. Written as DNA, the CDR3 is TGCGCCAGCAGTAACCGCGGGGGTAGTACTTCACCCCTCCACTTT. Protein: CASSNRGGSTSPLHF.

This sequence joins TRBV6-5 and TRBJ2-5, with D perhaps matching TRBD1 (7 bases). Trimming cost V 0 bases and J 5 bases, with 16 bases left between them. Germline lookup yields CDR1 MNHEY and CDR2 SVGAGI. The CDR3 totals 16 residues. CDR3 sequence (DNA): TGTGCCAGCAGTTACTCCGGGTCAGGGGGGTATGAGACCCAGTACTTC. Translation gives CASSYSGSGGYETQYF.

In regard to this clone: This sample also contains other DNA sequences that code for the same CDR3. This sequence joins TRBV18 and TRBJ2-1; TRBD2 is a possible D gene (6 bases). Deletions cut 3 bases from V and 4 bases from J, with 7 bases between. There are 13 residues in the CDR3. Looked up from germline, CDR1 is KGHSH and CDR2 is LQKENI. CDR3 amino acids: CASSPAGYNEQFF. CDR3 nucleotide sequence: TGTGCCAGCTCACCCGCGGGGTACAATGAGCAGTTCTTC.

The CDR3: CASSPGLADANTGELFF. DNA for the CDR3: TGTGCCAGTAGTCCGGGACTAGCGGATGCGAACACCGGGGAGCTGTTTTTT. This rearrangement joins TRBV19 to TRBJ2-2; 11 bases map to TRBD2. Germline lookup yields CDR1 LNHDA and CDR2 SQIVND (reference sequence). The CDR3 runs 17 residues. Trimming took 5 bases from V and 0 from J; bases not matched to a gene: 5. The complete variable domain, with remaining parts taken from reference TRBV19 and TRBJ2-2, reads DGGITQSPKYLFRKEGQNVTLSCEQNLNHDAMYWYRQDPGQGLRLIYYSQIVNDFQKGDIAEGYSVSREKKESFPLTVTSAQKNPTAFYLCASSPGLADANTGELFFGEGSRLTVL.

The chain recombines TRBV19 with TRBJ2-7; either TRBD1 or TRBD2 may supply D (5 bases each). The CDR3 runs to 12 residues. Trimming removed 5 bases from V and 7 bases from J, with 12 bases in between. Germline V lookup: CDR1 LNHDA, CDR2 SQIVND (reference sequence). In nucleotides, the CDR3 is TGTGCCAGTAGTGGGACCCTCCGGGAGCAGTACTTC. Translation gives CASSGTLREQYF.

The J gene is TRBJ2-1, the V gene TRBV29-1; 15 bases match TRBD2. CDR1 and CDR2 (germline): SQVTM, ANQGSEA. The CDR3 spans 12 residues. J gave up 9 bases and V 6 bases, and 0 bases lay outside the gene matches. The DNA for the CDR3 is TGCAGCGTGGGACTAGCGGGAGGTGAGCAGTTCTTC. Residues: CSVGLAGGEQFF.

In this sample, this clone turned up once. V and J are TRBV15 and TRBJ1-2; 8 nucleotides match TRBD1. Germline CDR1 reads LNHNV; CDR2 reads YYDKDF (reference sequence). The CDR3 totals 14 residues. The V segment lost 5 bases and the J segment 4 bases; nucleotides outside the gene matches: 6. CDR3 in amino acids: CATSADRGGYGYTF. DNA of the CDR3: TGTGCCACCAGCGCCGACAGGGGAGGCTATGGCTACACCTTC. The full variable domain, completed using reference TRBV15 and TRBJ1-2, is DAMVIQNPRYQVTQFGKPVTLSCSQTLNHNVMYWYQQKSSQAPKLLFHYYDKDFNNEADTPDNFQSRRPNTSFCFLDIRSPGLGDTAMYLCATSADRGGYGYTFGSGTRLTVV.

The chain links TRBV29-1 to TRBJ2-5; TRBD1 is a possible D gene (6 bases). The CDR3 consists of 14 residues. Trimming left V 3 bases short and J 2 bases short, with 13 bases between. Germline CDR1 reads SQVTM; CDR2 reads ANQGSEA. CDR3 loop: CSVDGGAGQETQYF. CDR3 bases: TGCAGCGTTGATGGGGGCGCAGGGCAAGAGACCCAGTACTTC.

V and J are TRBV9 and TRBJ1-1; unclear D gene. Germline CDR1 and CDR2: SGDLS and YYNGEE. V gave up 0 bases and J gave up 0 bases, with 9 bases separating them. This CDR3 region has 15 residues. The CDR3: CASSVAAALNTEAFF. The CDR3 coding sequence is TGTGCCAGCAGCGTAGCTGCAGCTCTGAACACTGAAGCTTTCTTT.

A note on this clone: The same CDR3 is also encoded by other DNA sequences in this sample. The chain uses TRBV5-1 and TRBJ1-1; 8 bases match TRBD1. The CDR3 sequence is 14 residues long. The germline V gene encodes CDR1 SGHRS and CDR2 YFSETQ. J lost 1 base, V lost 3 bases, and 2 bases had no gene match. This CDR3 reads CASSSQGGNTEAFF. For the CDR3, the DNA is TGCGCCAGCAGCTCACAGGGGGGGAACACTGAAGCTTTCTTT.

The J gene is TRBJ2-5, the V gene TRBV14; D is unclear. This CDR3 has 13 residues. Germline values: CDR1 SGHDN, CDR2 FVKESK. V gave up 4 bases and J gave up 1 base, with 7 bases separating them. The CDR3 region is CASSRLVQETQYF. Written as DNA, the CDR3 is TGTGCCAGCAGCCGACTGGTCCAAGAGACCCAGTACTTC.

This clone showed up just once. The chain is built from TRBV10-3 and TRBJ1-1; 9 nucleotides line up with TRBD1. Germline CDR1 reads ENHRY; CDR2 reads SYGVKD. The CDR3 is 14 residues long. The V gene end was trimmed by 7 bases and the J gene end by 5 bases; junction bases not matched to a gene: 8. CDR3 amino acids: CAITRGQGGTEAFF. The CDR3 coding sequence is TGTGCCATCACTCGGGGACAGGGAGGAACTGAAGCTTTCTTT.

The V call is TRBV18, the J call TRBJ1-1; D is possibly TRBD1 (5 bases). Germline loops: CDR1 KGHSH, CDR2 LQKENI. CDR3 length: 15 amino acids. Trimming removed 3 bases at V and 1 base at J, with 12 bases between. The CDR3 loop is CASSPLMGQNTEAFF. CDR3 sequence (DNA): TGTGCCAGCTCACCGTTAATGGGGCAGAACACTGAAGCTTTCTTT.

V gene TRBV2 combines with J gene TRBJ1-3, with D perhaps TRBD1 (6 bases). Trimming removed 4 bases at V and 4 bases at J, with 14 bases between. Germline values: CDR1 SNHLY, CDR2 FYNNEI. This CDR3 has 15 amino acids. The CDR3 sequence is CASSGSSGDGNTIYF. DNA of the CDR3: TGTGCCAGCAGTGGCTCATCAGGGGACGGAAACACCATATATTTT. The full variable domain, rest sourced from reference TRBV2 and TRBJ1-3, is EPEVTQTPSHQVTQMGQEVILRCVPISNHLYFYWYRQILGQKVEFLVSFYNNEISEKSEIFDDQFSVERPDGSNFTLKIRSTKLEDSAMYFCASSGSSGDGNTIYFGEGSWLTVV.